This section outlines one T cell receptor beta chain sequence together with its context. Time point noted: peripheral blood 6 weeks after treatment start. This sample stems from a study of PD-L1 blockade in urothelial cancer. Clones were read by immunoSEQ multiplex PCR, and TCRdb kept only the in-frame ones, dropping some. The sample shows around 47,000 clones, roughly four fifths of them seen only once. The receptor was isolated from a man in his fifties or sixties with urothelial cancer. The specimen was PBMCs, collected around atezolizumab (anti-PD-L1) treatment.

CDR3 bases: TGTGCCAGCAGGAAACCAGGAGGTAGGGACAATCAGCCCCAGCATTTT. This sequence encodes CASRKPGGRDNQPQHF. V usage is TRBV6-4 and J usage is TRBJ1-5, with D uncertain. The CDR3 runs to 16 residues. Germline loops: CDR1 MRHNA, CDR2 SNTAGT. The germline V and J ends were trimmed by 6 bases and 3 bases, with 18 bases remaining between them.